These T cell receptor beta chains were read from a single sample in a study of T cell repertoires in cytomegalovirus infection. TCRdb reprocessed the reads with MiXCR, giving one entry per CDR3 protein. This table has 250,000 or so distinct CDR3 sequences, approximately 15% appearing once. The sequenced material came from CD8+ T cells from PBMCs. The source is a human donor in good health (CMV status not recorded). Some clones in this sample may be carry-over from other donors' samples. Both conserved end residues are part of each CDR3. Fields, in order: V gene, D gene, clone size, J gene, CDR3 DNA, CDR3 protein. The D gene is left open where the match is weak. Not every row has a clone size; where given, it reads once, few, many or a size class.

V: TRBV6-5
D: TRBD1
size: -
J: TRBJ2-3
DNA: TGTGCCAGCGGACAGGGCAGAGCAGATACGCAGTATTTT
CDR3: CASGQGRADTQYF

V: TRBV28
D: -
size: many
J: TRBJ1-6
DNA: TGTGCCAGCAGGCAAGGACAAAGCTCCTATAATTCACCCCTCCACTTT
CDR3: CASRQGQSSYNSPLHF

V: TRBV6-2/TRBV6-3
D: TRBD1
size: -
J: TRBJ1-5
DNA: TGTGCCAGCAGTTCGGACAGGTACAATCAGCCCCAGCATTTT
CDR3: CASSSDRYNQPQHF

V: TRBV28
D: -
size: few
J: TRBJ1-2
DNA: TGTGCCAGCAGTTTAATGCCGGATCGGAACTATGGCTACACCTTC
CDR3: CASSLMPDRNYGYTF

V: TRBV27
D: -
size: -
J: TRBJ1-1
DNA: TGTGCCAGCAGTTTAGTGGGGGTAATGAACACTGAAGCTTTCTTT
CDR3: CASSLVGVMNTEAFF

V: TRBV5-6
D: -
size: many
J: TRBJ2-5
DNA: TGTGCCAGCAGCTTGTCCAGGGGAGAGACCCAGTACTTC
CDR3: CASSLSRGETQYF

V: TRBV7-9
D: TRBD2
size: many
J: TRBJ2-1
DNA: TGTGCCAGCAGCCTCGGGTCTCTAGCGGCCTACAATGAGCAGTTCTTC
CDR3: CASSLGSLAAYNEQFF

V: TRBV12-3/TRBV12-4
D: -
size: many
J: TRBJ2-3
DNA: TGTGCCAGCAGTCTATGGGGCAGCACAGATACGCAGTATTTT
CDR3: CASSLWGSTDTQYF

V: TRBV6-2/TRBV6-3
D: TRBD1
size: -
J: TRBJ1-1
DNA: TGTGCCAGCGGGACAGGCATGAACACTGAAGCTTTCTTT
CDR3: CASGTGMNTEAFF

V: TRBV4-3
D: TRBD1
size: few
J: TRBJ2-1
DNA: TGCGCCAGCAGACGGGACAGGGCGATGGGGAACAATGAGCAGTTCTTC
CDR3: CASRRDRAMGNNEQFF

V: TRBV11-2
D: TRBD2
size: many
J: TRBJ2-3
DNA: TGTGCCAGCAGCTTAGAACTAGCGGGGCCCACAGATACGCAGTATTTT
CDR3: CASSLELAGPTDTQYF

V: TRBV28
D: -
size: -
J: TRBJ1-6
DNA: TGTGCCAGCAGTATGGGGGGGCCCCTGAATTCACCCCTCCACTTT
CDR3: CASSMGGPLNSPLHF

V: TRBV7-9
D: -
size: many
J: TRBJ2-7
DNA: TGTGCCAGCAGCTCCACACAGGGAAACTCCTACGAGCAGTACTTC
CDR3: CASSSTQGNSYEQYF

V: TRBV3-1
D: -
size: -
J: TRBJ1-2
DNA: TGTGCCAGCAGCCAAGATTGGACAGCATACGTCTATGGCTACACCTTC
CDR3: CASSQDWTAYVYGYTF

V: TRBV7-8
D: -
size: -
J: TRBJ2-1
DNA: TGTGCCAGCAGCCTCTACCCCAATGAGCAGTTCTTC
CDR3: CASSLYPNEQFF

V: TRBV28
D: -
size: few
J: TRBJ2-2
DNA: TGTGCCAGCAGTTATGCGCTTACTAGCCTATACGGGGAGCTGTTTTTT
CDR3: CASSYALTSLYGELFF

V: TRBV7-4
D: TRBD1
size: -
J: TRBJ1-1
DNA: TGTGCCAGCAGACCGGACAGGGGGTCGAGGAACACTCAAGCTCTCTTT
CDR3: CASRPDRGSRNTQALF

V: TRBV7-2
D: -
size: many
J: TRBJ1-3
DNA: TGTGCCAGCAGCCCCATGGGATTTGAGAGAGGAAACACCATATATTTT
CDR3: CASSPMGFERGNTIYF

V: TRBV7-8
D: -
size: few
J: TRBJ1-5
DNA: TGTGCCAGCAGCCCCGGGAGGGGCAATCAGCCCCAGCATTTT
CDR3: CASSPGRGNQPQHF

V: TRBV6-1
D: TRBD1
size: many
J: TRBJ1-6
DNA: TGTGCCATCAACCCCAGGACAGGGATCAACATTGAGGATAATTCACCCCTCCACTTT
CDR3: CAINPRTGINIEDNSPLHF

V: TRBV7-9
D: -
size: many
J: TRBJ2-2
DNA: TGTGCCAGCAGCCCGATGCTTATACAGAGAAAGGGGACCGGGGAGCTGTTTTTT
CDR3: CASSPMLIQRKGTGELFF

V: TRBV2
D: TRBD1
size: many
J: TRBJ2-7
DNA: TGTGCCGGATCTTCGTTCGACAGGGCCTTTCCTACGGAGCAGTACTTC
CDR3: CAGSSFDRAFPTEQYF

V: TRBV6-1
D: -
size: many
J: TRBJ1-1
DNA: TGTGCCAGCAGTGAAGAGGACACCCCCGGATTGCATGAAGCTTTCTTT
CDR3: CASSEEDTPGLHEAFF

V: TRBV20-1
D: -
size: many
J: TRBJ1-5
DNA: TGCAGTGCTAGAGATCGACGAGAAGGGACTCTGGTGGCGGATAGCAATCAGCCCCAGCATTTT
CDR3: CSARDRREGTLVADSNQPQHF

V: TRBV20-1
D: -
size: -
J: TRBJ2-7
DNA: TGCAGTGCAACGGGCCCAGGGGCTGGGTACGAGCAGTACTTC
CDR3: CSATGPGAGYEQYF

V: TRBV27
D: -
size: few
J: TRBJ2-4
DNA: TGTGCCAGCAGGACTATTATTGACCACCACAACATTCAGTACTTC
CDR3: CASRTIIDHHNIQYF

V: TRBV7-9
D: -
size: many
J: TRBJ1-1
DNA: TGTGCCAGCAGCTCGACCATACTTGGTCCCCCGATCGACAAGGACACTGAAGCTTTCTTT
CDR3: CASSSTILGPPIDKDTEAFF